The following is a T cell receptor (beta chain) sequence with its context. The CDR3 extends over 16 amino acids. V lost 2 bases, J lost 5 bases, and 7 bases stayed unmatched. CDR1 MNHNY and CDR2 SVGAGI come from the germline V gene (reference sequence). Original data processing: The assay estimated nucleated cells by amplifying reference gene primers. The method was immunoSEQ multiplex PCR; TCRdb's version includes in-frame clones alone and lacks a portion of them. The V and J calls and clone size come from that table; D and trimming were worked out from the DNA. The table includes tens of thousands of clones, around nine tenths detected once. The data were obtained in a study of blood T cell repertoires in COVID-19. Followed longitudinally, the Seattle patients had been enrolled during active infection.

The sample was peripheral blood. This chain links TRBV6-6 with TRBJ2-5; 11 nucleotides match TRBD2. The TCR comes from a woman aged 55-75 years with COVID-19, enrolled during active disease. CDR3 region: CASSYDTSGGWETQYF. For the CDR3, the DNA is TGTGCCAGCAGTTACGACACTAGCGGGGGTTGGGAGACCCAGTACTTC.